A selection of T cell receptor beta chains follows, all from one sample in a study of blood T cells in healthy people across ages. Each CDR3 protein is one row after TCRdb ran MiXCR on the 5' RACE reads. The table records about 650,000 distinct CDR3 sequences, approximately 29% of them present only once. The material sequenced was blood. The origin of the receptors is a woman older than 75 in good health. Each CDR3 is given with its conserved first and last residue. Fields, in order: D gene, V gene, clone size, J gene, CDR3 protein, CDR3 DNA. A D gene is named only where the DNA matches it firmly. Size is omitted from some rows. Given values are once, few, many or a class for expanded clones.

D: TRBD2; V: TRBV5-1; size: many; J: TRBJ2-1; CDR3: CASSLAGRAGDNEQFF; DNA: TGCGCCAGCAGCTTGGCCGGGCGAGCGGGGGACAATGAGCAGTTCTTC
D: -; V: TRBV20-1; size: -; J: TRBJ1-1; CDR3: CSASQAFF; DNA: TGCAGTGCTAGTCAAGCTTTCTTT
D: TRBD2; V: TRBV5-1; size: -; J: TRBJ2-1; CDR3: CASSSGLAGTHSGEQFF; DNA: TGCGCCAGCAGCTCGGGACTAGCGGGGACCCACTCCGGTGAGCAGTTCTTC
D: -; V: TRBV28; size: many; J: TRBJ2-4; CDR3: CASSFTGVAKNIQYF; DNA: TGTGCCAGCAGTTTTACGGGGGTAGCCAAAAACATTCAGTACTTC
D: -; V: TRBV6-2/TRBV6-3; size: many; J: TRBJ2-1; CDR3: CASSYSGGSEQFF; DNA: TGTGCCAGCAGCTACAGTGGGGGCAGCGAGCAGTTCTTC
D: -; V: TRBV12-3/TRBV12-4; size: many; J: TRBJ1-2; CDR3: CASSLMQGGGYGYTF; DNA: TGTGCCAGCAGTTTGATGCAGGGCGGCGGCTATGGCTACACCTTC
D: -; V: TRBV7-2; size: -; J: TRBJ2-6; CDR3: CASSLTTRGANVLTF; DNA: TGTGCCAGCAGCTTAACGACGAGAGGGGCCAACGTCCTGACTTTC
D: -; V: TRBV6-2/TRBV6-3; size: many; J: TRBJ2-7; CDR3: CASSYPSRGGEQYF; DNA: TGTGCCAGCAGTTACCCCTCTCGGGGAGGAGAGCAGTACTTC
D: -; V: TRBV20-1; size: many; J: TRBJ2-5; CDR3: CSARYRVGQETQYF; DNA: TGCAGTGCTAGATACAGGGTTGGCCAAGAGACCCAGTACTTC
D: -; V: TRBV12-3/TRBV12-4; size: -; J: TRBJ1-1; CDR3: CASSGGFTANTEAFF; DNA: TGTGCCAGCAGCGGGGGGTTTACGGCGAACACTGAAGCTTTCTTT
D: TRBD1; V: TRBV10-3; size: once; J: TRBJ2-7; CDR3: CATWTGYEQYF; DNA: TGTGCCACTTGGACAGGGTACGAGCAGTACTTC
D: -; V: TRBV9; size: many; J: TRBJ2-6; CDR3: CASSVAGAGANVLTF; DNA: TGTGCCAGCAGCGTAGCGGGGGCTGGGGCCAACGTCCTGACTTTC
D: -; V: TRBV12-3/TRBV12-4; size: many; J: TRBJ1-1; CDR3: CASSQTAIEAFF; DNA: TGTGCCAGCAGCCAAACAGCGATTGAAGCTTTCTTT
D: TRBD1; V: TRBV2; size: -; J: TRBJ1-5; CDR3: CASSGDRGFQPQHF; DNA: TGTGCCAGCAGTGGGGACAGGGGTTTTCAGCCCCAGCATTTT
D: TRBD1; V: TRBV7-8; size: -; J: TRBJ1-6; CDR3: CASSLGDRGNPPLHF; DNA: TGTGCCAGCAGCTTAGGGGACAGGGGAAATCCACCCCTCCACTTT
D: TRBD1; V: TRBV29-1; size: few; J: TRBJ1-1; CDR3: CSVRTGGSTEAFF; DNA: TGCAGCGTGCGGACAGGGGGGAGCACTGAAGCTTTCTTT
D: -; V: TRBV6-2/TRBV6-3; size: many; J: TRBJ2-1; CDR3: CASRGHSNEQFF; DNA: TGTGCCAGCAGAGGACACTCCAATGAGCAGTTCTTC
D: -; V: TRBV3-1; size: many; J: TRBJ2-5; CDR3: CASSQDIGSQETQYF; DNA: TGTGCCAGCAGCCAAGATATCGGCAGCCAAGAGACCCAGTACTTC
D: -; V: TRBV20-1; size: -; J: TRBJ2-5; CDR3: CSARAGGPQETQYF; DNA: TGCAGTGCTAGAGCCGGGGGGCCCCAAGAGACCCAGTACTTC
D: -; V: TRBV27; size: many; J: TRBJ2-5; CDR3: CASSLSWPTQETQYF; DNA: TGTGCCAGCAGTTTATCGTGGCCCACCCAGGAGACCCAGTACTTC
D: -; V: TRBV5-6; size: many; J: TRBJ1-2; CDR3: CASRTTGDTNYGYTF; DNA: TGTGCCAGCAGAACAACGGGGGACACTAACTATGGCTACACCTTC
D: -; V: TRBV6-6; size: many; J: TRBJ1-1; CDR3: CASSYRQGTEAFF; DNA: TGTGCCAGCAGTTATCGTCAGGGCACTGAAGCTTTCTTT
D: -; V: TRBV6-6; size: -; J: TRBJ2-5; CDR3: CASSYSPPGSGETQYF; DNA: TGTGCCAGCAGTTACTCGCCGCCAGGGTCGGGAGAGACCCAGTACTTC
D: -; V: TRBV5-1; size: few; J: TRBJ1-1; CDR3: CASSLSGPRRGSTEAFF; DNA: TGCGCCAGCAGCCTATCGGGACCGCGTCGTGGAAGCACTGAAGCTTTCTTT
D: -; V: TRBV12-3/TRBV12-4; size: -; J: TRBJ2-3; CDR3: CASSLAGVGADMQYF; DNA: TGTGCCAGCAGTTTAGCAGGGGTAGGAGCAGATATGCAGTATTTT
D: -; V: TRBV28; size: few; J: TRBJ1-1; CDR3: CASSLSLWDTEAFF; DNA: TGTGCCAGCAGTTTATCTCTTTGGGACACTGAAGCTTTCTTT
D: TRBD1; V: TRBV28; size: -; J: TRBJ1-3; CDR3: CASSSPPGQGRGNTIYF; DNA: TGTGCCAGCAGTTCCCCCCCCGGACAGGGGCGGGGAAACACCATATATTTT
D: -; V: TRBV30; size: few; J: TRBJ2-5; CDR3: CAWTGLAKETQYF; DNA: TGTGCCTGGACGGGGCTGGCTAAGGAGACCCAGTACTTC
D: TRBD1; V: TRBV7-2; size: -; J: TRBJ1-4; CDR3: CVSSYGTGDEKLFF; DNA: TGTGTCAGCAGCTACGGGACAGGGGATGAAAAACTGTTTTTT
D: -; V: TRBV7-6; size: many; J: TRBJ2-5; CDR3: CASSPQGGTVETQYF; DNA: TGTGCCAGCTCCCCGCAAGGGGGTACGGTAGAGACCCAGTACTTC
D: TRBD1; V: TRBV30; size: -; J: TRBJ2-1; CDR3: CAWSLDPLSGTGGSYNEQFF; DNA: TGTGCCTGGAGTCTAGACCCCCTGTCGGGGACAGGGGGCTCCTACAATGAGCAGTTCTTC